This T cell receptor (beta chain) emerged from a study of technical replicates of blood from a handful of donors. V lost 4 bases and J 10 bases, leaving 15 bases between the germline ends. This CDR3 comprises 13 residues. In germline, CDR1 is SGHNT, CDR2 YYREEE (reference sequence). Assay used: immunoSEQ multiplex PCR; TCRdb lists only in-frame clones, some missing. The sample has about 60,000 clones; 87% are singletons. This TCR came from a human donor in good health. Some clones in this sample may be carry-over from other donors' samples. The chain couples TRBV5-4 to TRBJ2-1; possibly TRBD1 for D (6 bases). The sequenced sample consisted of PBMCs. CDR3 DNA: TGTGCCAGCAGCCCAGGGACACCAAACGAGCAGTTCTTC. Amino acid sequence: CASSPGTPNEQFF.